This section outlines one T cell receptor beta chain sequence together with its context. In the authors' methods: It was from reference gene primer amplification that nucleated cell counts were estimated. TCRdb's table, derived via immunoSEQ multiplex PCR, lists solely in-frame clones and lacks some. That table gives V, J and clone size, and the DNA gave D and trimming. This sample has hundreds of thousands of clones, with 85% found just once. This entry comes from a study of blood T cell repertoires in COVID-19. Looking at the study overall: The origin of the acute and convalescent COVID-19 samples was the United States, Italy and Spain. PBMCs, B-cell-depleted T cells, or T cells provided the cDNA or gDNA that made up the material.

Sequenced: peripheral blood. This clonotype was sampled from a man aged 45-65 years with active or convalescent COVID-19.

The DNA of the CDR3 is TGTGCCAGCAGCCAGAGACAGGGACGAACTGAAGCTTTCTTT. Translation gives CASSQRQGRTEAFF. V gene TRBV3-1 (or the pseudogene TRBV3-2) combines with J gene TRBJ1-1; 7 bases match TRBD1. Looked up from germline, CDR1 is LGHDT and CDR2 is YNNKEL (reference sequence). The V and J ends lost 3 bases and 5 bases, in that order; junction bases with no gene match: 6. This CDR3 comprises 14 residues.